A single sample gave rise to the 8 T cell receptor beta chains below, sequenced in a study of breast tumors, draining lymph nodes, adjacent tissues. One entry per CDR3 protein, called by TCRdb with MiXCR from the multiplex PCR reads. The sample comprises approximately 88,000 distinct CDR3 sequences, around 28% of which are singletons, and about 8% rests with the top ten. Samples came from axillary lymph nodes draining the breast cancer. The sample comprised axillary lymph node tissue. The receptors here all came from a female donor with breast cancer. Some clones in this sample may be carry-over from other donors' samples.

This clonotype was detected many times. The J gene is TRBJ2-1, the V gene TRBV5-1; the D gene is possibly TRBD2 (6 bases). The length of the CDR3 is 15 residues. Germline values: CDR1 SGHRS, CDR2 YFSETQ. The ends were cut back, 2 bases at V and 10 bases at J, with 19 bases in the middle. DNA for the CDR3: TGCGCCAGCAGCTTATCAGCGGGCCGAAGAAACGAGCAGTTCTTC. As protein: CASSLSAGRRNEQFF. The variable domain in full, completed from reference TRBV5-1 and TRBJ2-1, reads KAGVTQTPRYLIKTRGQQVTLSCSPISGHRSVSWYQQTPGQGLQFLFEYFSETQRNKGNFPGRFSGRQFSNSRSEMNVSTLELGDSALYLCASSLSAGRRNEQFFGPGTRLTVL.

This clonotype was detected only a few times. The chain links TRBV12-5 to TRBJ1-1, with 9 bases lining up with TRBD1. Germline lookup yields CDR1 LGHNT and CDR2 FRNRAP. The CDR3 consists of 14 residues. Trimming took 4 bases from V and 6 from J; bases not matched to a gene: 6. The CDR3 bases are TGTGCTAGTGGTTGGGGGACAGGGATCGCTGAAGCTTTCTTT. Residues: CASGWGTGIAEAFF.

This clonotype has at least ten counts. This chain connects TRBV6-2 or TRBV6-3 to TRBJ2-7; D assignment may be TRBD1 or TRBD2 (5 bases each). Between the trimmed V and J ends, which lost 5 bases and 2 bases, there was a span of 16 bases. Germline V CDR1 and CDR2: MNHEY, SVGEGT. The CDR3 runs 15 residues. CDR3 DNA: TGTGCCAGCAGTACCGTCGGGACGGCGGCCTACGAGCAGTACTTC. This codes for CASSTVGTAAYEQYF.

This clonotype was counted at least ten times. The chain couples TRBV4-1 to TRBJ2-1; D gene unclear. Germline V gene sequence: CDR1 MGHRA, CDR2 YSYEKL. CDR3 size: 15 residues. The V gene lost 5 bases and the J gene lost 0 bases, with 11 bases spanning the gap. The CDR3 region is CASSVMMSSYNEQFF. The CDR3 nucleotides read TGCGCCAGCAGCGTCATGATGAGCTCCTACAATGAGCAGTTCTTC.

This clonotype was seen ten or more times. A read error is possible here, since a much larger clone lies one base away. The chain links TRBV20-1 to TRBJ2-2; 10 bases match TRBD2. Germline CDR1 DFQATT, CDR2 SNEGSKA (reference sequence). V shed 4 bases and J 5 bases; nucleotides not matched to a gene: 10. The CDR3 length is 16 residues. The CDR3 spells CSAKPAGGPATGELFF. CDR3 coding DNA: TGCAGTGCTAAGCCAGCGGGAGGGCCGGCAACCGGGGAGCTGTTTTTT.

This clonotype was counted many times. The genes are TRBV27 and TRBJ2-3; 8 positions agree with TRBD2. CDR3 size: 14 residues. Germline lookup yields CDR1 MNHEY and CDR2 SMNVEV (reference sequence). V gave up 6 bases and J gave up 3 bases; unmatched junction bases: 5. CDR3 residues: CASRPGLVTDTQYF. The CDR3, as DNA: TGTGCCAGCAGACCGGGACTAGTAACAGATACGCAGTATTTT.

The chain links TRBV2 to TRBJ2-6; either TRBD1 or TRBD2 may supply D (5 bases each). The ends were cut back, 2 bases at V and 3 bases at J, with 14 bases in the middle. The CDR3 has 17 amino acids. Germline CDR1 SNHLY, CDR2 FYNNEI. This CDR3 reads CASSERLPGSGANVLTF. CDR3 sequence (DNA): TGTGCCAGCAGTGAAAGGCTCCCAGGGAGTGGGGCCAACGTCCTGACTTTC.

This clonotype showed up many times. The chain couples TRBV30 to TRBJ1-2; a weak D match, TRBD1 (6 bases). The CDR3 has 13 residues. Trimming stripped 3 bases from V and 1 base from J, with 9 bases between. CDR1 GTSNPN and CDR2 SVGIG come from the germline V gene (reference sequence). CDR3 DNA sequence: TGTGCCTGGAGGCGGGACAATAACTATGGCTACACCTTC. It translates to CAWRRDNNYGYTF. The whole variable domain, filled in from reference TRBV30 and TRBJ1-2, reads SQTIHQWPATLVQPVGSPLSLECTVEGTSNPNLYWYRQAAGRGLQLLFYSVGIGQISSEVPQNLSASRPQDRQFILSSKKLLLSDSGFYLCAWRRDNNYGYTFGSGTRLTVV.